Following are 32 T cell receptor beta chains from one sample sequenced in a study of patients and donors after allogeneic stem cell transplantation. TCRdb called the RT-PCR reads again in MiXCR, with one record for every CDR3 protein. The repertoire consists of about 110,000 distinct CDR3 sequences, with 35% occurring once and the leading ten covering around 30%. The sample was blood, either unsorted or a sorted T cell fraction (not recorded which). The receptor source for this set is a human donor who was either an allogeneic HSCT recipient or a stem cell or donor lymphocyte infusion donor (not recorded which). It is not recorded whose cells these are; they may come from a transplant donor.

This clonotype was detected only a few times. The chain joins TRBV4-2 to TRBJ1-6; 7 bases agree with TRBD1. Looked up from germline, CDR1 is LGHNA and CDR2 is YNFKEQ. CDR3 size: 16 residues. V lost 0 bases and J lost 9; bases outside the gene matches: 8. The CDR3 here is CASSQETGVLSSPLHF. The CDR3 DNA reads as TGTGCCAGCAGCCAAGAAACAGGGGTTTTATCTTCACCCCTCCACTTT.

The chain combines TRBV9 with TRBJ2-7; 10 nucleotides agree with TRBD1. CDR1 and CDR2 (germline): SGDLS, YYNGEE. Trimming removed 0 bases from V and 3 bases from J; junction bases left unmatched: 0. The CDR3 loop spans 14 amino acids. The CDR3 nucleotides read TGTGCCAGCAGCGTAGGGGACAGGGGCTACGAGCAGTACTTC. Translated: CASSVGDRGYEQYF.

CDR3 coding DNA: TGTGCCAGCAGTCTTAAAGGCAGGACCGAAGCTTTCTTT. This codes for CASSLKGRTEAFF. The chain has TRBV7-2 and TRBJ1-1; D unclear. The CDR3 covers 13 residues. V was clipped by 6 bases and J by 8 bases, with 16 bases between them. CDR1 SGHTA and CDR2 FQGNSA come from the germline V gene.

The rearrangement links TRBV18 to TRBJ2-5; 8 positions match TRBD2. The CDR3 has 15 residues. Germline V lookup: CDR1 KGHSH, CDR2 LQKENI. Losses at the gene ends were 1 base for V and 4 bases for J; bases not matched to a gene: 5. DNA for the CDR3: TGTGCCAGCTCACCACAGCGGGAGAGTGGAGAGACCCAGTACTTC. This sequence encodes CASSPQRESGETQYF.

The J gene is TRBJ2-5, the V gene TRBV5-6; D is perhaps TRBD1 or TRBD2 (7 bases each). The V end lost 1 base, the J end lost 3 bases, and 16 bases lay between the germline ends. CDR1 and CDR2 from the germline V gene are SGHDT and YYEEEE. The CDR3 covers 16 residues. CDR3 nucleotides: TGTGCCAGCAGCTTGATGGCAGGGGGAGGGGAAGAGACCCAGTACTTC. This sequence encodes CASSLMAGGGEETQYF.

V usage is TRBV7-2 and J usage is TRBJ1-3, with TRBD1 identical over 8 bases. J was trimmed by 0 bases and V by 3 bases; bases with no gene match: 4. Germline values: CDR1 SGHTA, CDR2 FQGNSA. The CDR3 runs 16 residues. CDR3 sequence: CASSLNRGISGNTIYF. The CDR3 nucleotides read TGTGCCAGCAGCTTGAACAGGGGGATCTCTGGAAACACCATATATTTT.

This clonotype appeared a few times. The gene calls are TRBV6-5 and TRBJ1-1, with 8 bases matching TRBD1. The CDR3 loop spans 16 amino acids. V trimming: 3 bases; J trimming: 5 bases; junction bases outside the gene matches: 11. The germline CDR1 and CDR2 sequences are MNHEY and SVGAGI. This CDR3 reads CASSYLLTGGRTEAFF. CDR3 DNA: TGTGCCAGCAGTTATCTTCTAACAGGGGGGAGGACTGAAGCTTTCTTT.

This chain joins TRBV12-3 or TRBV12-4 and TRBJ1-1; 7 positions match TRBD1. There are 15 residues in the CDR3. With 5 bases clipped from V and 4 bases from J, the junction kept 10 bases outside the gene matches. The CDR3 sequence is CASSRGQLAFTEAFF. The CDR3 region has the DNA TGTGCCAGCAGTAGGGGACAGCTTGCCTTCACTGAAGCTTTCTTT.

The gene calls are TRBV5-6 and TRBJ2-3, with a possible D match to TRBD1 (6 bases). Trimming cost V 6 bases and J 3 bases, with 11 bases left between them. Germline assignment: CDR1 SGHDT and CDR2 YYEEEE. This CDR3 is 13 amino acids long. The CDR3 protein is CASNQQGTDTQYF. The CDR3 coding sequence is TGTGCCAGCAACCAACAGGGAACAGATACGCAGTATTTT.

V and J are TRBV4-2 and TRBJ2-1; D gene unclear. The CDR3 sequence is 17 residues long. CDR1 is LGHNA, CDR2 YNFKEQ, per germline. V was pared by 3 bases and J by 5 bases, with 20 bases between. The CDR3 DNA sequence: TGTGCCAGCAGCCAGGGCCCAAGCACCTTCAGGAACAATGAGCAGTTCTTC. Its protein product is CASSQGPSTFRNNEQFF.

This clonotype was counted many times. The chain is built from TRBV18 and TRBJ1-5; D gene uncertain. The CDR3 is made up of 13 amino acids. Germline V lookup: CDR1 KGHSH, CDR2 LQKENI. Trimming left V 5 bases short and J 5 bases short, with 10 bases between. This CDR3 is CASSAGPYQPQHF. The CDR3 nucleotides are TGTGCCAGCTCAGCCGGGCCTTATCAGCCCCAGCATTTT.

This clonotype was observed a handful of times. This chain uses TRBV5-6 with TRBJ2-4; D may be TRBD2 (6 bases). V dropped 6 bases and J dropped 9 bases, with 16 bases sitting between them. Per germline, CDR1 SGHDT and CDR2 YYEEEE. The CDR3 is made up of 13 amino acids. In DNA form, the CDR3 reads TGTGCCAGCACCCTGGAGGGTGGTGGCATTCAGTACTTC. This gives the protein CASTLEGGGIQYF. Complete variable domain (other parts from reference TRBV5-6 and TRBJ2-4): DAGVTQSPTHLIKTRGQQVTLRCSPKSGHDTVSWYQQALGQGPQFIFQYYEEEERQRGNFPDRFSGHQFPNYSSELNVNALLLGDSALYLCASTLEGGGIQYFGAGTRLSVL.

This chain joins TRBV12-3 or TRBV12-4 and TRBJ2-6; 8 bases line up with TRBD1. After removal of 4 bases from V and 1 base from J, the junction contained 6 bases not matched to a gene. CDR3 length equals 17 residues. The CDR3, as DNA: TGTGCCAGCAGTTCATCCAGGGGGCGGTCTGGGGCCAACGTCCTGACTTTC. Translating it yields CASSSSRGRSGANVLTF.

This clonotype was counted between two and nine times. CDR3: CASRGQKQYF. The CDR3 DNA is TGTGCCAGCAGGGGACAGAAGCAGTACTTC. V and J are TRBV12-3 or TRBV12-4 and TRBJ2-7; TRBD1 agrees at 7 bases. Trimming took 6 bases from V and 8 from J; bases not matched to a gene: 1. This CDR3 is 10 amino acids long.

This chain uses TRBV5-1 with TRBJ2-3; D remains unclear. This CDR3 is built from 12 residues. Per germline, CDR1 SGHRS and CDR2 YFSETQ. Trimming removed 3 bases from V and 5 bases from J, with 7 bases in between. The DNA for the CDR3 is TGCGCCAGCAGCTCCAGTAGAGATACGCAGTATTTT. It translates to CASSSSRDTQYF.

This clonotype showed up just a few times. This chain uses TRBV28 with TRBJ1-5; no clear D. Trimming removed 5 bases from V and 4 bases from J, with 9 bases in between. The CDR3 totals 13 residues. Germline lookup yields CDR1 MDHEN and CDR2 SYDVKM. The chain's CDR3 is CASSRRVNQPQHF. The CDR3 DNA is TGTGCCAGCAGTAGGAGGGTAAATCAGCCCCAGCATTTT.

The rearrangement uses TRBV4-3 and TRBJ1-1; D ambiguous. V lost 0 bases and J lost 7, with 12 bases in between. The CDR3 is made up of 14 amino acids. CDR1 is LGHNA, CDR2 YSLEER, per germline. The CDR3 sequence: CASSQDATIVEAFF. The DNA of the CDR3 is TGCGCCAGCAGCCAAGACGCCACAATTGTTGAAGCTTTCTTT.

This clonotype has a handful of counts. The CDR3 DNA sequence: TGTGCCAGCAGTTCCGGGCTAAGGGTTGGCTACACCTTC. This gives the protein CASSSGLRVGYTF. The chain links TRBV6-6 to TRBJ1-2; D call uncertain. CDR1 is MNHNY and CDR2 is SVGAGI in the germline V gene (reference sequence). The length of the CDR3 is 13 residues. Trimming left V 4 bases short and J 7 bases short, with 13 bases between.

There are a few counts of this clonotype. This chain links TRBV20-1 with TRBJ2-7; 7 nucleotides align to TRBD1. V trimming: 1 base; J trimming: 5 bases; junction bases outside the gene matches: 8. Looked up from germline, CDR1 is DFQATT and CDR2 is SNEGSKA (reference sequence). This CDR3 has 14 residues. The chain's CDR3 is CSARVLTGNDEQYF. As DNA, the CDR3 is TGCAGTGCTAGAGTACTGACAGGGAACGACGAGCAGTACTTC.

This rearrangement joins TRBV28 to TRBJ2-7; tentative D call: TRBD2 (6 bases). Trimming left V 3 bases short and J 3 bases short, with 15 bases between. Looked up from germline, CDR1 is MDHEN and CDR2 is SYDVKM. The CDR3 loop spans 15 amino acids. CDR3 loop: CASSFGDLGFYEQYF. The CDR3 coding sequence is TGTGCCAGCAGTTTTGGGGACTTAGGTTTCTACGAGCAGTACTTC. The full variable domain, in which reference TRBV28 and TRBJ2-7 provide the parts outside the CDR3, is DVKVTQSSRYLVKRTGEKVFLECVQDMDHENMFWYRQDPGLGLRLIYFSYDVKMKEKGDIPEGYSVSREKKERFSLILESASTNQTSMYLCASSFGDLGFYEQYFGPGTRLTVT.

The CDR3 reads CATSDRDFQETQYF. In DNA form, the CDR3 reads TGTGCCACCAGTGATAGGGACTTCCAAGAGACCCAGTACTTC. V is TRBV24-1 and J is TRBJ2-5, with TRBD2 as a possible D gene (6 bases). The CDR3 is made up of 14 amino acids. The germline V gene has CDR1 KGHDR and CDR2 SFDVKD. V was clipped by 3 bases and J by 1 base, with 8 bases between them.

This chain connects TRBV12-3 or TRBV12-4 to TRBJ1-2, with D unclear. The CDR3 consists of 14 residues. V was trimmed by 5 bases and J by 2 bases, leaving 12 bases between them. CDR3 in amino acids: CASSRGAENYGYTF. The CDR3 region has the DNA TGTGCCAGCAGTCGGGGAGCGGAGAACTATGGCTACACCTTC.

This sequence joins TRBV12-3 or TRBV12-4 and TRBJ2-7; 7 nucleotides align to TRBD1. The CDR3 consists of 13 residues. V was pared by 7 bases and J by 1 base, with 4 bases of the junction left unmatched. The CDR3 loop is CASTRGNSYEQYF. CDR3 in DNA: TGTGCCAGCACCAGGGGGAATTCCTACGAGCAGTACTTC.

This clonotype occurred a few times. The rearrangement links TRBV20-1 to TRBJ1-1, with a tentative D call TRBD1 (6 bases). CDR3 length: 13 residues. The germline V gene encodes CDR1 DFQATT and CDR2 SNEGSKA (reference sequence). CDR3 bases: TGCAGCGCAACAACAGGGTATAGAGCTGAAGCTTTCTTT. Encoded protein: CSATTGYRAEAFF.

V and J are TRBV29-1 and TRBJ1-4; the D is unclear. V was trimmed by 7 bases and J by 8 bases, leaving 17 bases between them. This CDR3 has 13 amino acids. The germline V gene has CDR1 SQVTM and CDR2 ANQGSEA. This CDR3 is CSAERAKGEKLFF. Written as DNA, the CDR3 is TGCAGCGCTGAGAGGGCAAAAGGAGAAAAACTGTTTTTT.

The rearrangement links TRBV2 to TRBJ2-1; D unresolved. The CDR3 consists of 16 residues. Per germline, CDR1 SNHLY and CDR2 FYNNEI. The V end was cut by 7 bases, the J end by 0 bases, with 16 bases between. The CDR3 sequence is CASKPSFASSYNEQFF. The CDR3 DNA reads as TGTGCCAGCAAACCTAGTTTCGCGAGCTCCTACAATGAGCAGTTCTTC.

In its sample, this clonotype was seen many times. The chain uses TRBV7-2 and TRBJ1-2; no definite D call. CDR1 is SGHTA, CDR2 FQGNSA, per germline. This CDR3 contains 12 residues. The V and J ends lost 1 base and 8 bases respectively, with 8 bases between them. In DNA form, the CDR3 reads TGTGCCAGCAGCTTAGTCCCCCCGGGCTACACCTTC. Amino acid sequence: CASSLVPPGYTF.

The V and J genes are TRBV24-1 and TRBJ2-7; unclear D gene. The CDR3 has 13 amino acids. The germline V and J ends were trimmed by 2 bases and 4 bases, with 8 bases remaining between them. From germline, CDR1 is KGHDR and CDR2 SFDVKD. CDR3 nucleotide sequence: TGTGCCACCAGTGATTCGAACACGTACGAGCAGTACTTC. Its translation is CATSDSNTYEQYF.

This clonotype was picked up a small number of times. V gene TRBV6-2 or TRBV6-3 combines with J gene TRBJ1-6; no clear D. CDR1 and CDR2 (germline): MNHEY, SVGEGT. The germline V and J ends were trimmed by 5 bases and 8 bases, with 7 bases remaining between them. The CDR3 is made up of 12 amino acids. The chain's CDR3 is CASSARYSPLHF. In DNA, the CDR3 is TGTGCCAGCAGTGCTCGATATTCACCCCTCCACTTT.

CDR3 nucleotides: TGTGCCACCAGCAGAGAACCGGGACTAGCAGTGCAAGAGACCCAGTACTTC. It specifies CATSREPGLAVQETQYF. The gene calls are TRBV15 and TRBJ2-5, with 9 positions matching TRBD2. The CDR3 loop spans 17 amino acids. The germline CDR1 and CDR2 sequences are LNHNV and YYDKDF (reference sequence). The V and J ends lost 0 bases and 2 bases, in that order; junction bases with no gene match: 7.

This chain links TRBV18 with TRBJ2-2, with D perhaps given as TRBD1 or TRBD2 (6 bases each). The germline V gene has CDR1 KGHSH and CDR2 LQKENI. The CDR3 has 15 residues. The V end was cut by 4 bases, the J end by 6 bases, with 15 bases between. This CDR3 reads CASSQGGLQAGELFF. The CDR3 nucleotides read TGTGCCAGCTCACAGGGGGGACTCCAAGCCGGGGAGCTGTTTTTT.

The rearrangement uses TRBV18 and TRBJ1-1, with TRBD1 as a possible D gene (6 bases). Germline-derived CDR1 and CDR2 are KGHSH and LQKENI. The CDR3 sequence is 14 residues long. Deletions cut 9 bases from V and 0 bases from J, with 14 bases between. DNA for the CDR3: TGTGCCAGTACAGGGTCCGGCATGAACACTGAAGCTTTCTTT. This sequence encodes CASTGSGMNTEAFF. The whole variable domain, remainder taken from reference TRBV18 and TRBJ1-1, is NAGVMQNPRHLVRRRGQEARLRCSPMKGHSHVYWYRQLPEEGLKFMVYLQKENIIDESGMPKERFSAEFPKEGPSILRIQQVVRGDSAAYFCASTGSGMNTEAFFGQGTRLTVV.